The T cell receptor beta chain described here comes from a study of T-cell memory formation after mild COVID-19. To note about this clonotype: The antigen is undetermined.

One entry per CDR3 protein results from TCRdb running MiXCR on the 5' RACE reads. The table has under 200,000 distinct CDR3 sequences, less than 40% seen once. V was shortened by 5 bases and J by 6 bases, with 13 bases between the two germline ends. The CDR3 sequence is 14 residues long. Notes on the study in general: Contracting clones from day 15 to 85 had balanced CD4/CD8; later expanders favoured CD4+. Contracting clones localized mainly to CM and EM when CD4+ and mainly to EMRA when CD8+.

The sequence was obtained from an adult woman who had mild COVID-19 (a few samples of this study predate the infection). Cell type and time point are not known. Sequencing was carried out using PBMCs or a T cell subset sorted from them (not recorded which). The J gene is TRBJ2-2, the V gene TRBV12-3 or TRBV12-4; D might be TRBD1 or TRBD2, each matching 5 bases. CDR3 nucleotide sequence: TGTGCCAGCAGTCGATCCGGGGCGTCCGGGGAGCTGTTTTTT. Translating gives CASSRSGASGELFF.